This T cell receptor (beta chain) is from a study of T cells in Graves' hyperthyroidism and ophthalmopathy (dated by TCRdb to about 2019). General notes on the study: Peripheral blood samples were taken at initial diagnosis, before any treatment was given. To identify distinguishing TCR V-J signatures, a discovery cohort of around 100 patients was used, comprising fewer than 45 with Graves' ophthalmopathy and some 60 with stable Graves' hyperthyroidism. Whether ophthalmopathy could be predicted prospectively was tested in an independent validation cohort made up of under 20 hyperthyroidism patients plus 17 patients who later progressed to ophthalmopathy. The 95 to 100 discovery patients were randomly divided into training and test sets at a 7:3 ratio. In about six Graves' hyperthyroidism patients, the study also compared T-cell repertoires from thyroid tissue with T-cell repertoires from blood. Following sampling, methimazole starting at 30 mg daily was given to hyperthyroidism patients, and high-dose intravenous methylprednisolone was given to ophthalmopathy patients. The paper describes TCR Vbeta CDR3 sequencing of 120 to 150 peripheral blood samples, made up of around 41 ophthalmopathy patients, 70 to 75 hyperthyroidism patients and roughly 17 progressor patients. Overall results and qualifications from the work: Sample size was not statistically predetermined, and blinding of investigators to group allocation was not performed. During validation, the model predicted progression to ophthalmopathy a median of roughly 7.1 months ahead of onset, with more than 55% sensitivity and 72.22% specificity. Most expanded thyroid clonotypes (frequency above 0.001) were also detected in blood, suggesting blood repertoires may reflect thyroid immune responses. A 13 V-J signature model separated ophthalmopathy from stable hyperthyroidism, with just over 85% sensitivity and about 81% specificity in cross-validation and 80%/75% in testing.

CDR1 is given as LNHDA and CDR2 as SQIVND, both from the germline V gene (reference sequence). V is cut back by 10 bases and J by 7 bases, with 3 bases in the junction unmatched. Inclusive of the bounding cysteine and phenylalanine, the CDR3 is 12 residues long. The entry retains the CDR3 DNA only, 36 bases that are in frame from base 1. In the ophthalmopathy patients, disease was moderately to severely active, with a Clinical Activity Score of 3 or more, a NOSPECS grade of 4 or more, and a duration of less than 3 months. Exclusion was applied to patients with uncontrolled infections, other autoimmune diseases, pregnancy or lactation. Clinical symptoms, serum thyroxine and TRAb, thyroid ultrasound, and orbital computed tomography formed the basis for the diagnoses. Ficoll-Paque density gradient centrifugation was used to isolate PBMCs from around 10 ml of fresh peripheral blood. Total RNA was extracted with Trizol reagent, and quality was checked on an Agilent 2100 Bioanalyzer.

The TCR beta CDR3 regions were amplified from the RNA transcripts. The first round of RT-PCR for the TCR CDR3 was performed with the HTBI primer set and the Qiagen OneStep RT-PCR kit. Libraries were constructed in a second round of multiplex PCR, after which size selection and purification were carried out. Sequencing of the libraries was done on an Illumina HiSeq2000 using paired-end 100 bp reads. On the authors' methods: SOAPnuke was used to process the raw data, throwing out any read that contained adapters or uncalled bases, had a mean Phred below 15, or lacked an exact constant-primer or identifier match. COPE v1.2.5 was used to merge the high-quality paired reads, and each unique nucleotide sequence was defined as a clonotype. MiTCR v1.1 was used to align clonotypes to the IMGT TRBV, TRBD and TRBJ reference segments. Analysis was restricted to V-J combinations with a frequency above 0.0001, which covered 98% to 99.2% of repertoires. The TCS score was defined as F50 (clonal expansion) divided by E x V (chaos), with BLOSUM62-based TCRdist calculated between CDR3 peptides within each V-J. Welch's t-statistics and random forest reduced approximately 520 V-J features to roughly 13, which were used in a naive Bayes classifier (R e1071). The raw public data were reprocessed by TCRdb itself: fastp quality trimming at Q25, MiXCR clonotype calling, in-frame beta chains only. Entries that share a CDR3 protein sequence are merged under the most common genes and DNA. It is TCRdb's table, rather than the study itself, that gives the V and J calls and clone size. This sample gives roughly 280,000 distinct CDR3 sequences in total; over 20% of them show up just once. The top ten clonotypes cover roughly 60% of the sample.

About this clonotype: What this receptor recognizes is not known. No quality values exist for individual bases; no much larger clone is one base distant.

Specimen: blood. This TCR derives from a man under 40 with Graves' ophthalmopathy. Recombination joined TRBV19 with TRBJ2-1; 11 central bases correspond to TRBD2. The CDR3 corresponds to CATRTSGNEQFF. The sequenced DNA is TGTGCCACTCGGACTAGCGGGAATGAGCAGTTCTTC.